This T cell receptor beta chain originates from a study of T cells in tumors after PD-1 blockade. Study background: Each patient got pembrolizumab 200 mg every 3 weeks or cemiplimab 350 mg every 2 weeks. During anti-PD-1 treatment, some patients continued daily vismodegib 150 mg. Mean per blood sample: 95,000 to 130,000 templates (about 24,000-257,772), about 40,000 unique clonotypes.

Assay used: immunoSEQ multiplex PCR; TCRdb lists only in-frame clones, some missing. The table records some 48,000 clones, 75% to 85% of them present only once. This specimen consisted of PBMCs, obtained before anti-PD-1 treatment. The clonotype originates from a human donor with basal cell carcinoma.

Written as DNA, the CDR3 is TGTGCCAGCAGTTACTCGTTATTGACAGGGTTAGGCGAGCAGTACTTC. It codes for CASSYSLLTGLGEQYF. This rearrangement joins TRBV6-5 to TRBJ2-7; 7 nucleotides match TRBD1. The CDR3 loop spans 16 amino acids. Germline CDR1 and CDR2: MNHEY and SVGAGI. V gave up 0 bases and J gave up 6 bases; unmatched junction bases: 11.